This entry lists 26 T cell receptor beta chains sequenced from one sample in a study of cytomegalovirus exposure and HLA in healthy donors. Both 60 Vbeta primers and 13 Jbeta primers went into the PCR. The method was immunoSEQ multiplex PCR; TCRdb's version includes in-frame clones alone and lacks a portion of them. Here the sample spans 150,000 to 160,000 clones, over 65% being singletons. Sequencing input: PBMCs. These receptors were collected from a middle-aged woman in good health and CMV-seronegative.

The chain has TRBV5-6 and TRBJ1-2; TRBD1 aligns across 8 bases. CDR3 length: 16 residues. V dropped 4 bases and J dropped 3; count of bases not matched to a gene: 11. Germline CDR1 reads SGHDT; CDR2 reads YYEEEE. The CDR3 DNA reads as TGTGCCAGCAGCCTAGGCGCAGGGGGCAGTGACTATGGCTACACCTTC. This translates into CASSLGAGGSDYGYTF.

The genes are TRBV4-1 and TRBJ2-7, with 10 bases that match TRBD1. Germline lookup yields CDR1 MGHRA and CDR2 YSYEKL. CDR3 length equals 16 residues. Trimming removed 3 bases from V and 3 bases from J; junction bases left unmatched: 8. The DNA for the CDR3 is TGCGCCAGCAGCCAGGGGGCCGGGACAGGGGTCTACGAGCAGTACTTC. Residues: CASSQGAGTGVYEQYF.

The V call is TRBV6-5, the J call TRBJ2-5; 7 positions agree with TRBD1. The J call may be faulty, since TRBJ2-7 better matches the DNA end. Germline loops: CDR1 MNHEY, CDR2 SVGAGI. The CDR3 loop spans 12 amino acids. The CDR3 DNA reads as TGTGCCAGCCGGGACAGAGTCTACGAGCAGTACTTC. This sequence encodes CASRDRVYEQYF.

The genes are TRBV2 and TRBJ1-6; 10 bases agree with TRBD1. The CDR3 is 14 residues long. Per germline, CDR1 SNHLY and CDR2 FYNNEI. Trimming took 6 bases from V and 7 from J; bases not matched to a gene: 3. The CDR3 sequence is CASRAGQGNSPLHF. CDR3 nucleotide sequence: TGTGCCAGCAGGGCGGGACAGGGGAATTCACCCCTCCACTTT.

This chain uses TRBV2 with TRBJ2-3; D perhaps matches TRBD2 (7 bases). Trimming cost V 7 bases and J 2 bases, with 16 bases left between them. CDR3 length: 15 amino acids. Germline CDR1 reads SNHLY; CDR2 reads FYNNEI. The chain's CDR3 is CASNRGGGYTDTQYF. The DNA of the CDR3 is TGTGCCAGCAACCGAGGGGGGGGATACACAGATACGCAGTATTTT.

This clone was found a few times. The chain combines TRBV28 with TRBJ2-7; 10 bases are a match to TRBD1. CDR1 is MDHEN, CDR2 SYDVKM, per germline. V lost 9 bases and J lost 4; bases outside the gene matches: 6. CDR3 length: 13 residues. In DNA form, the CDR3 reads TGTGCCAGTTCGACAGGGGGCGCATACGAGCAGTACTTC. Translating gives CASSTGGAYEQYF.

V gene TRBV28 combines with J gene TRBJ2-3; 7 bases match TRBD2. This CDR3 has 17 amino acids. V dropped 7 bases and J dropped 0; count of bases not matched to a gene: 13. Germline CDR1 and CDR2: MDHEN and SYDVKM. CDR3 region: CASIPRGVIPSTDTQYF. The CDR3 coding sequence is TGTGCCAGCATCCCACGGGGGGTGATCCCTAGCACAGATACGCAGTATTTT.

V usage is TRBV28 and J usage is TRBJ1-6, with TRBD1 matching 9 bases. This CDR3 region has 15 residues. The J segment lost 7 bases and the V segment lost 10 bases, leaving 11 bases of the junction unmatched. Looked up from germline, CDR1 is MDHEN and CDR2 is SYDVKM. CDR3 loop: CATTPGQGINSPLHF. The DNA of the CDR3 is TGTGCCACCACTCCGGGACAGGGTATCAATTCACCCCTCCACTTT. Using reference TRBV28 and TRBJ1-6 for the parts outside the CDR3, the full variable domain is DVKVTQSSRYLVKRTGEKVFLECVQDMDHENMFWYRQDPGLGLRLIYFSYDVKMKEKGDIPEGYSVSREKKERFSLILESASTNQTSMYLCATTPGQGINSPLHFGNGTRLTVT.

The V call is TRBV5-4, the J call TRBJ1-1; possible D gene TRBD1, 5 bases. V gave up 0 bases and J gave up 6 bases, with 12 bases separating them. The CDR3 extends over 14 amino acids. Germline CDR1 reads SGHNT; CDR2 reads YYREEE (reference sequence). CDR3 sequence reads: CASSLVLTGAEAFF. In nucleotides, the CDR3 is TGTGCCAGCAGCTTGGTATTAACGGGGGCTGAAGCTTTCTTT.

The CDR3 nucleotides read TGCGCCAGCAGCTTGGCCAGGGCTAGCGGGACCTACAATGAGCAGTTCTTC. Amino acid sequence: CASSLARASGTYNEQFF. The V gene is TRBV5-1, the J gene TRBJ2-1, with 9 bases lining up with TRBD2. The CDR3 has 17 amino acids. Looked up from germline, CDR1 is SGHRS and CDR2 is YFSETQ. J gave up 2 bases and V 0 bases, and 6 bases lay outside the gene matches.

This clone appeared once. The V call is TRBV10-2, the J call TRBJ1-3, with D perhaps TRBD1 (6 bases). Germline values: CDR1 WSHSY, CDR2 SAAADI. Trimming stripped 10 bases from V and 4 bases from J, with 14 bases between. The CDR3 is made up of 13 amino acids. The CDR3 DNA sequence: TGCGCCACCCTTGGGGGCTCAGGAAACACCATATATTTT. Translated: CATLGGSGNTIYF.

The CDR3 here is CASSLIFPLNSPLHF. CDR3 in DNA: TGTGCCAGCAGTTTAATCTTTCCCTTAAATTCACCCCTCCACTTT. This sequence joins TRBV28 and TRBJ1-6; D is unclear. The germline V gene has CDR1 MDHEN and CDR2 SYDVKM. V was clipped by 2 bases and J by 7 bases, with 12 bases between them. The CDR3 runs 15 residues.

About this clone: At the DNA level, this CDR3 is encoded by other sequences in the same sample as well. This chain uses TRBV5-1 with TRBJ1-3; weak D call: TRBD1 (6 bases). There are 15 residues in the CDR3. The ends were cut back, 4 bases at V and 0 bases at J, with 11 bases in the middle. Germline V gene data show CDR1 as SGHRS and CDR2 as YFSETQ. CDR3 region: CASSLEGVSGNTIYF. DNA of the CDR3: TGCGCCAGCAGCCTGGAGGGGGTCTCTGGAAACACCATATATTTT. The full variable domain, rest sourced from reference TRBV5-1 and TRBJ1-3, is KAGVTQTPRYLIKTRGQQVTLSCSPISGHRSVSWYQQTPGQGLQFLFEYFSETQRNKGNFPGRFSGRQFSNSRSEMNVSTLELGDSALYLCASSLEGVSGNTIYFGEGSWLTVV.

The chain couples TRBV7-6 to TRBJ1-5, with 7 bases lining up with TRBD1. The CDR3 spans 12 residues. The J segment lost 7 bases and the V segment lost 5 bases, leaving 2 bases of the junction unmatched. Germline V lookup: CDR1 SGHVS, CDR2 FNYEAQ. The CDR3 nucleotides are TGTGCCAGCAGCCTAGGGGGCCAGCCCCAGCATTTT. It encodes CASSLGGQPQHF.

The genes are TRBV30 and TRBJ1-3; D is unresolved. Trimming stripped 6 bases from V and 1 base from J, with 13 bases between. Germline V gene lookup returns CDR1 GTSNPN and CDR2 SVGIG (reference sequence). The CDR3 totals 14 residues. The CDR3 loop is CACSEAASGNTIYF. The CDR3 DNA is TGTGCCTGTTCGGAGGCCGCTTCTGGAAACACCATATATTTT.

The genes are TRBV5-1 and TRBJ2-2; the match to TRBD1 covers 9 bases. V was clipped by 2 bases and J by 6 bases; unmatched bases: 8. Germline CDR1 reads SGHRS; CDR2 reads YFSETQ. The CDR3 is made up of 16 amino acids. CDR3 sequence reads: CASSFAGTGISGELFF. In nucleotides, the CDR3 is TGCGCCAGCAGCTTCGCCGGGACAGGGATCTCCGGGGAGCTGTTTTTT.

The J gene is TRBJ1-4, the V gene TRBV28; possibly TRBD1 for D (5 bases). Trimming removed 8 bases from V and 2 bases from J, with 24 bases in between. CDR1 is MDHEN, CDR2 SYDVKM, per germline. The CDR3 contains 18 residues. The CDR3 here is CASRTTWSREGTNEKLFF. CDR3 coding DNA: TGTGCCAGCCGTACTACATGGAGCAGGGAGGGGACTAATGAAAAACTGTTTTTT.

This rearrangement joins TRBV27 to TRBJ2-5, with 9 nucleotides matching TRBD1. This CDR3 is 15 amino acids long. CDR1 MNHEY and CDR2 SMNVEV come from the germline V gene (reference sequence). Trimming removed 4 bases from V and 5 bases from J; junction bases left unmatched: 8. The CDR3 DNA sequence: TGTGCCAGCAGTTCCGGACAGGGGTTAGGGGAGACCCAGTACTTC. This codes for CASSSGQGLGETQYF.

With respect to this clone: Mismatch with germline at one junction end may stem from a read error. The CDR3 here is CSSSQGTGELFF. The CDR3 nucleotides are TGTTCCAGCAGCCAGGGGACCGGGGAGCTGTTTTTT. The V gene is TRBV7-9, the J gene TRBJ2-2; the D gene is possibly TRBD1 (6 bases). Germline CDR1 is SEHNR and CDR2 is FQNEAQ (reference sequence). The CDR3 is 12 residues long.

This clone was counted a single time. The rearrangement links TRBV5-4 to TRBJ2-5; D perhaps matches TRBD2 (5 bases). The CDR3 contains 15 residues. Trimming stripped 2 bases from V and 1 base from J, with 12 bases between. Germline CDR1 SGHNT, CDR2 YYREEE (reference sequence). The CDR3 is CASSFGDKPQETQYF. The CDR3 region has the DNA TGTGCCAGCAGCTTCGGGGATAAACCCCAAGAGACCCAGTACTTC. Full variable domain (missing parts from reference TRBV5-4 and TRBJ2-5): ETGVTQSPTHLIKTRGQQVTLRCSSQSGHNTVSWYQQALGQGPQFIFQYYREEENGRGNFPPRFSGLQFPNYSSELNVNALELDDSALYLCASSFGDKPQETQYFGPGTRLLVL.

The chain joins TRBV7-8 to TRBJ2-3; 11 nucleotides match TRBD2. Germline V gives CDR1 SGHVS, CDR2 FQNEAQ. Trimming at V came to 5 bases and at J to 2 bases, leaving 6 bases not matched to a gene. CDR3 length: 16 amino acids. CDR3 sequence reads: CASSLRLAGSTDTQYF. CDR3 sequence (DNA): TGTGCCAGCAGCCTTCGACTAGCGGGGTCCACAGATACGCAGTATTTT.

The chain employs TRBV25-1 and TRBJ2-6; no reliable D call. The CDR3 is 14 residues long. CDR1 and CDR2 from the germline V gene are MGHDK and SYGVNS. Trimming left V 3 bases short and J 0 bases short, with 3 bases between. CDR3 coding DNA: TGTGCCAGCAGTGATATCTCTGGGGCCAACGTCCTGACTTTC. It codes for CASSDISGANVLTF.

The J gene is TRBJ1-1, the V gene TRBV9; TRBD1 is a possible D gene (6 bases). There are 14 residues in the CDR3. Per germline, CDR1 SGDLS and CDR2 YYNGEE. V was pared by 4 bases and J by 4 bases, with 14 bases between. CDR3 in DNA: TGTGCCAGCAGCCCGGGGGGGGCGGGCACTGAAGCTTTCTTT. Its protein is CASSPGGAGTEAFF.

The genes are TRBV19 and TRBJ1-3, with a possible D match to TRBD1 (5 bases). The CDR3 has 14 residues. The germline V and J ends were trimmed by 8 bases and 1 base, with 12 bases remaining between them. Germline V gene lookup returns CDR1 LNHDA and CDR2 SQIVND (reference sequence). The DNA of the CDR3 is TGTGCCAGTCGGAGACAGACTTCTGGAAACACCATATATTTT. Translation: CASRRQTSGNTIYF.

The chain employs TRBV4-1 and TRBJ2-7; 9 bases map to TRBD1. V shed 0 bases, J shed 7 bases, and the junction held 10 bases outside the gene matches. The germline V gene encodes CDR1 MGHRA and CDR2 YSYEKL. The CDR3 has 16 amino acids. Here the CDR3 DNA reads TGCGCCAGCAGCCAAGATTTACACAGGGGGCTCTATGAGCAGTACTTC. Translation gives CASSQDLHRGLYEQYF.

The chain couples TRBV2 to TRBJ2-7; 9 positions match TRBD1. Trimming cost V 7 bases and J 5 bases; bases outside gene matches: 9. The CDR3 has 14 amino acids. The germline V gene has CDR1 SNHLY and CDR2 FYNNEI. The CDR3 protein is CASIHPGTGNEQYF. CDR3 nucleotide sequence: TGTGCCAGCATTCATCCCGGGACAGGGAACGAGCAGTACTTC.